The present T cell receptor (beta chain) was sequenced within a study of cytomegalovirus exposure and HLA in healthy donors. 60 Vbeta and 13 Jbeta primers were used in PCR. The assay was immunoSEQ multiplex PCR, and TCRdb's table has in-frame clones only and misses some. Of 90,000 to 95,000 clones in the sample, 80% are singletons; the top ten hold under 2.5%. There are 14 residues in the CDR3. V dropped 0 bases and J dropped 9; count of bases not matched to a gene: 1. The V gene's germline CDR1 is SGDLS and CDR2 YYNGEE. A note on this clone: What it recognizes is unknown.

The study, taken as a whole, reports: Presence/absence analyses assumed roughly uniform sequencing depth across donors, which may not hold.

The receptor was derived from a man younger than 35 in good health and CMV-seronegative. The rearrangement joins TRBV9 to TRBJ1-6, with TRBD1 matching 9 bases. Sequenced sample: PBMCs. CDR3 in amino acids: CASSVEGQGSPLHF. Written as DNA, the CDR3 is TGTGCCAGCAGCGTAGAGGGACAGGGTTCACCCCTCCACTTT.